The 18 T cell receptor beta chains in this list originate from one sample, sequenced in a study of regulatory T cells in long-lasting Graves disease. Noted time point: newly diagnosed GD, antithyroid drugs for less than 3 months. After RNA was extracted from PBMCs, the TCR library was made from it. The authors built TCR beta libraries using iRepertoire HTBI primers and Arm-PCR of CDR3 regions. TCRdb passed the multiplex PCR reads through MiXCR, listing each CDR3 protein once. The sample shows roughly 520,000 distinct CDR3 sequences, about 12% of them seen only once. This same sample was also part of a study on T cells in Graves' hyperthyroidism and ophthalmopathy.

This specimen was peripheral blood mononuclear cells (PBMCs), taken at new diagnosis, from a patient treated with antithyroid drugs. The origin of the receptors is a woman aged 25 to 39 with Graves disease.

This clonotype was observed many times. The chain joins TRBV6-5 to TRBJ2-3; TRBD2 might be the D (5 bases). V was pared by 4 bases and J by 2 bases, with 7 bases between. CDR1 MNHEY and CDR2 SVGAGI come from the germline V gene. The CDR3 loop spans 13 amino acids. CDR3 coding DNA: TGTGCCAGCAGTTGGACTTTCACAGATACGCAGTATTTT. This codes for CASSWTFTDTQYF.

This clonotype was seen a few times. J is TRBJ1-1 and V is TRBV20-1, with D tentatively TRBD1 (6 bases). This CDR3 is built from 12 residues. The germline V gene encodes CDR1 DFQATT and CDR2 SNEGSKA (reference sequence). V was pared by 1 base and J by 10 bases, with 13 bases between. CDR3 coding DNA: TGCAGTGCTAGAGCGGGGGGGGGGCGAGCTTTCTTT. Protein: CSARAGGGRAFF.

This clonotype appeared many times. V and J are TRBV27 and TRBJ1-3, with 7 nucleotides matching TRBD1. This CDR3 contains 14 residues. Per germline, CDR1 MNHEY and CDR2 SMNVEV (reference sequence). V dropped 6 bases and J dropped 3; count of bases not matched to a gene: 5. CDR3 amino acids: CASRLTGVGNTIYF. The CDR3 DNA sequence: TGTGCCAGCAGGTTAACAGGGGTTGGAAACACCATATATTTT.

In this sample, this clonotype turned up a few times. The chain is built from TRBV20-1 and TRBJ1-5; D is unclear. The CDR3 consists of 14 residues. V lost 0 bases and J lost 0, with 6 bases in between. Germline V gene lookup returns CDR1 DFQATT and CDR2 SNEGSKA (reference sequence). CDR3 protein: CSARELNSNQPQHF. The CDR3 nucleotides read TGCAGTGCTAGAGAACTCAATAGCAATCAGCCCCAGCATTTT.

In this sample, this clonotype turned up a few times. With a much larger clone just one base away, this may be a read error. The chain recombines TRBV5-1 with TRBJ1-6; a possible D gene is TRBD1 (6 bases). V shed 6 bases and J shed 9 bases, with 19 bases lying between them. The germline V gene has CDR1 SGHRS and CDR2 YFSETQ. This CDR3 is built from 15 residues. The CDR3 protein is CASTTVGTSRSPLHF. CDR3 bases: TGCGCCAGCACAACCGTCGGGACAAGCCGTTCACCCCTCCACTTT.

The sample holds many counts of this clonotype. The CDR3 sequence: CASSEKLPDRGGNQPQHF. The CDR3 DNA is TGTGCCAGCAGTGAAAAGCTCCCTGACAGGGGGGGCAATCAGCCCCAGCATTTT. The chain links TRBV6-1 to TRBJ1-5; TRBD1 agrees at 9 bases. Losses at the gene ends were 2 bases for V and 2 bases for J; bases not matched to a gene: 10. This CDR3 has 18 residues. Germline V gene data show CDR1 as MNHNS and CDR2 as SASEGT.

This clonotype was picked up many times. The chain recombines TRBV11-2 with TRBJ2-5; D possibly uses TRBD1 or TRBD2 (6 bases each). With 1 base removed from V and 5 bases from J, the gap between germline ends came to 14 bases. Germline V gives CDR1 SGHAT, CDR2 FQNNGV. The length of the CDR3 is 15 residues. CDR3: CASSLGGADGETQYF. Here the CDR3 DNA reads TGTGCCAGCAGCTTAGGGGGGGCGGACGGCGAGACCCAGTACTTC.

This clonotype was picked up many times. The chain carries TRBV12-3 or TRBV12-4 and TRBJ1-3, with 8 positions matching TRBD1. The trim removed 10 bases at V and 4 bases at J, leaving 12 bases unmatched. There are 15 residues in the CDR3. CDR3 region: CATADRGSPGNTIYF. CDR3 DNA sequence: TGTGCCACCGCAGACAGGGGATCTCCAGGAAACACCATATATTTT.

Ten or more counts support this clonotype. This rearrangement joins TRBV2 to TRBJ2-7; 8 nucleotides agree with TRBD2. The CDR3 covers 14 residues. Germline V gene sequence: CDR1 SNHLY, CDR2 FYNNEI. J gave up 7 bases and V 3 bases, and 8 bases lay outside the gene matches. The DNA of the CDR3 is TGTGCCAGCAGTGAGACTAGCGTTGCGTGGGAGCAGTACTTC. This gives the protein CASSETSVAWEQYF.

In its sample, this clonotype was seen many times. This CDR3 is CASSEALRGSGANVLTF. The CDR3 nucleotides read TGTGCCAGCAGTGAAGCGCTTCGGGGCTCTGGGGCCAACGTCCTGACTTTC. The V gene is TRBV2, the J gene TRBJ2-6; possibly TRBD2 for D (5 bases). The CDR3 extends over 17 amino acids. Germline V gives CDR1 SNHLY, CDR2 FYNNEI. V shed 0 bases and J shed 0 bases, with 9 bases lying between them.

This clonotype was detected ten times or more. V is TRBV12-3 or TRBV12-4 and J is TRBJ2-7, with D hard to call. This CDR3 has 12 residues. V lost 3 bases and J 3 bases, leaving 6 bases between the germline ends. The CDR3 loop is CASSLRSYEQYF. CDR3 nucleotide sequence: TGTGCCAGCAGTTTGCGGAGCTACGAGCAGTACTTC.

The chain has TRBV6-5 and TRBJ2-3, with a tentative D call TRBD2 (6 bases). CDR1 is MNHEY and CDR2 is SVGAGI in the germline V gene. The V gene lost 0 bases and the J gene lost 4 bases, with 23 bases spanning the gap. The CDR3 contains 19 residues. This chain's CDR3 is CASSYSGTLGGVLADTQYF. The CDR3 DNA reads TGTGCCAGCAGTTACTCAGGGACGCTGGGGGGAGTACTCGCAGATACGCAGTATTTT.

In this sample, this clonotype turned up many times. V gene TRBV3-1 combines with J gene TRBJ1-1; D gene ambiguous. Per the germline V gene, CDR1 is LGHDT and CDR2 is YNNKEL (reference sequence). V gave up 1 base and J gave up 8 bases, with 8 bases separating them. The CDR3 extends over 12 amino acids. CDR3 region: CASSQVGSEAFF. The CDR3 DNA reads TGTGCCAGCAGCCAAGTAGGCAGCGAAGCTTTCTTT.

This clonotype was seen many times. The CDR3 bases are TGTGCCAGCAGCGTCGACAGGGTGCTCACCGGGGAGCTGTTTTTT. This encodes CASSVDRVLTGELFF. The chain links TRBV5-5 to TRBJ2-2, with TRBD1 identical over 7 bases. The germline V gene has CDR1 SGHKS and CDR2 YYEKEE (reference sequence). With 4 bases clipped from V and 4 bases from J, the junction kept 7 bases outside the gene matches. The CDR3 is made up of 15 amino acids.

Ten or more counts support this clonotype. CDR3 in DNA: TGTGCCAGCAGCCGGCTGGGGGAACCCATCTACGAGCAGTACTTC. It codes for CASSRLGEPIYEQYF. The genes are TRBV11-3 and TRBJ2-7; either TRBD1 or TRBD2 may supply D (5 bases each). V lost 5 bases and J 3 bases, leaving 17 bases between the germline ends. CDR3 size: 15 residues. Germline CDR1 is SGHNT and CDR2 is YENEEA.

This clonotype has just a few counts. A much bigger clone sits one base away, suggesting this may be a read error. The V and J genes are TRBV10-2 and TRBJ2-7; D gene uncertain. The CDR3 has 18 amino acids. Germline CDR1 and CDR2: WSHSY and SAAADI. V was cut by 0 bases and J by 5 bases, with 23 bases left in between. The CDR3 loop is CASSESARRTPLRDEQYF. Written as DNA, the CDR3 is TGCGCCAGCAGTGAGTCGGCGCGGCGCACCCCCCTCCGCGACGAGCAGTACTTC.

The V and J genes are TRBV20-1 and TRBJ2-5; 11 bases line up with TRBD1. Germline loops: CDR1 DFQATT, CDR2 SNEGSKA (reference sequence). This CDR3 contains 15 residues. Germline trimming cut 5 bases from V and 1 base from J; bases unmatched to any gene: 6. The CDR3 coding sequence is TGCAGTGCTGGGGGACAGGGGGGCGTCCAAGAGACCCAGTACTTC. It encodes CSAGGQGGVQETQYF.

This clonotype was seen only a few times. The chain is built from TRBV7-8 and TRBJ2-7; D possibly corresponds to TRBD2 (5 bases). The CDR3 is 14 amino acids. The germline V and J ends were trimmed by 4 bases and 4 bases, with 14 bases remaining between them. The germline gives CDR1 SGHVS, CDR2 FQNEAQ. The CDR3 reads CASSSGLEEYEQYF. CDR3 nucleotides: TGTGCCAGCAGCTCTGGACTGGAAGAGTACGAGCAGTACTTC.